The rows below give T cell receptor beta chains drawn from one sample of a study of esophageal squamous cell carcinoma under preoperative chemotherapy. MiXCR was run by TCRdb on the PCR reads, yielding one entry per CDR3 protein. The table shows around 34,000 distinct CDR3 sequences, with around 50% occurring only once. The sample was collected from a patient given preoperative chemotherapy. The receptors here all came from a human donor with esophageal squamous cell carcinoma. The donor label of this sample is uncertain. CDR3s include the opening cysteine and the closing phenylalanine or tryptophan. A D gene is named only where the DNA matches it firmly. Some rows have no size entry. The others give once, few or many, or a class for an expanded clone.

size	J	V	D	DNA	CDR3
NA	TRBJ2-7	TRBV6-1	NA	TGTGCCAGCAGTGAAGCTCGGGCCTCCGAGCAGTACTTC	CASSEARASEQYF
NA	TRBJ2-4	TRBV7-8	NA	TGTGCCAGCAGCGACTCGGGGCTGGGAGCCGAAAACACTCAGTATTTC	CASSDSGLGAENTQYF
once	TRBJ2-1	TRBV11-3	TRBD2	TGTGCCAGCAGGCGGAGGCTAGCGGGCAATGAGCAGTTCTTC	CASRRRLAGNEQFF
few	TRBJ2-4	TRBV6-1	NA	TGTGCCAGCTCGCAAAGAAACATTCAGTACTTC	CASSQRNIQYF
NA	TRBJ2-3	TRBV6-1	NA	TGTGCCAGCAGTCCGGGCCTTGCCGACGATACCCAGTATTTT	CASSPGLADDTQYF
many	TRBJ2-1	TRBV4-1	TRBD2	TGCGCCAGCAGCCCAGAGGAGGTAGCGGGGGGGCCTCATGAGCAGTTCTTC	CASSPEEVAGGPHEQFF
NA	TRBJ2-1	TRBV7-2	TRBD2	TGTGCCAGCAGCTTGACTTCGCGGGGGGGCACAACGACCCAGTTCTTC	CASSLTSRGGTTTQFF
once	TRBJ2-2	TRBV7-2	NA	TGTGCCAGCGGAGGGTCCGTAAGCACAGATACGCAGTTTTTT	CASGGSVSTDTQFF
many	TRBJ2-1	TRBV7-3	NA	TGTGCCAGCAGCTTAAACGGGGTAGATGAGCAGTTCTTC	CASSLNGVDEQFF
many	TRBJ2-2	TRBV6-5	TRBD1	TGTGCCAGCAGTTACTCGGGGTTCGGGACAGGGGGTACCGGGGAGCTGTTTTTT	CASSYSGFGTGGTGELFF
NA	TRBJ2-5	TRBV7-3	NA	TGTGCCAGCAGCGCCCGAATTCAAGAGACCCAGTACTTC	CASSARIQETQYF
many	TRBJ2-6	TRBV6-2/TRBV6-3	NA	TGTGCCAGCAGTTACAACTCTGGGGCCAACGTCCTGACTTTC	CASSYNSGANVLTF
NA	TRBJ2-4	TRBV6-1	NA	TGTGGCAGCCAAAAGGGGGCGGGGGCCAAAAACACGCAGTACTTC	CGSQKGAGAKNTQYF
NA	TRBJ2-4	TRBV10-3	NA	TGTGGCGAAGGGGGGCTGCGTGCCAAAGATACGCAGTACTTC	CGEGGLRAKDTQYF
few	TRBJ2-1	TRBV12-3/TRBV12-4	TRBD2	TGTGCCAGCAGTTTACAGGGACTAGGGTCCAATGAGCAGTTCTTC	CASSLQGLGSNEQFF
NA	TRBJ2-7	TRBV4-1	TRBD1	TGCGCCAGCAGCCAAGATACCGGGACAGCGCTCTACGAGCAGTACTTC	CASSQDTGTALYEQYF
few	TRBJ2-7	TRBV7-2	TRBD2	TGTGCCAGCAGCTTGACTAGCGGGAGGAGGGGTTTCTACGAGCAGTACTTC	CASSLTSGRRGFYEQYF
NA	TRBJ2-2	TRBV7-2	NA	TGTGCCAGCAGCTTGGGGGCCGGGACCCTAAGAACAGAGAAGCAGTTTTTT	CASSLGAGTLRTEKQFF
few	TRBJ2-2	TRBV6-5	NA	TGTGCCAGCAGTTACCCCACGATTTGGGGGCTGTCCGGGGAGCTGTTTTTT	CASSYPTIWGLSGELFF
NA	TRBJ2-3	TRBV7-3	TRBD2	TGTGGCCTCAGCGCGGGGGGCACAGATACGCAGTATTTT	CGLSAGGTDTQYF
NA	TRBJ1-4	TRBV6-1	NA	TGTGCCAGCAGTGAAATGGGGCTGGCTAATGAAAAACTGTTTTTT	CASSEMGLANEKLFF
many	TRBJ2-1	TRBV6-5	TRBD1	TGTGCCAGCGCAGTCCGGGACAGCTCCTACAATGAGCAGTTCTTC	CASAVRDSSYNEQFF
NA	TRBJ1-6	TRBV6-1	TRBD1	TGTGCCAGCAGGGACAGGGCCGGTAATTCACCCCTCCACTTT	CASRDRAGNSPLHF
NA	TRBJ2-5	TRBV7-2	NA	TGTGCCAGCGGCTTCGGGGGCCGGGGGCCAGATACCCAGTACTTC	CASGFGGRGPDTQYF
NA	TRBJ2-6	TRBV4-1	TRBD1	TGCGCCAGCAGCCAACGGGACAGGGATTTTTTAGCCAACGTCCTGACTTTC	CASSQRDRDFLANVLTF
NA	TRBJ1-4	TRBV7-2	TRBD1	TGTGCCAGCAGCTCCGGGACAGGGGGGTTTAATGAAAAACTGTTTTTT	CASSSGTGGFNEKLFF